This section outlines one T cell receptor (beta chain) sequence together with its context. Its antigen is not identified. Method: immunoSEQ multiplex PCR; TCRdb's copy keeps in-frame clones and lacks some. In the table there are around 130,000 clones, around 90% of which are singletons. The CDR3 sequence is 15 residues long. CDR1 MNHEY and CDR2 SMNVEV come from the germline V gene (reference sequence). The V and J ends lost 3 bases and 1 base respectively, with 11 bases between them. This sample is part of a study of T cell responses to AZD1222 COVID-19 vaccine. Study findings and constraints: Spike was spanned by vaccine-associated CD4 TCRs, which were dominant at 160-218 and 743-854. Only six individuals given AZD1222 were seropositive at baseline. A reported finding is that nearly half of spike-specific TCRs target unmutated variant regions.

The TCR sequence derives from an adult who received the AZD1222 COVID-19 vaccine. This rearrangement joins TRBV27 to TRBJ2-3; D assignment may be TRBD1 or TRBD2 (5 bases each). Sequencing was performed on peripheral blood, taken 28 days after the second AZD1222 dose. DNA of the CDR3: TGTGCCAGCAGTTTCCGTGGGGGTCGCACAGATACGCAGTATTTT. Translated, it gives CASSFRGGRTDTQYF.